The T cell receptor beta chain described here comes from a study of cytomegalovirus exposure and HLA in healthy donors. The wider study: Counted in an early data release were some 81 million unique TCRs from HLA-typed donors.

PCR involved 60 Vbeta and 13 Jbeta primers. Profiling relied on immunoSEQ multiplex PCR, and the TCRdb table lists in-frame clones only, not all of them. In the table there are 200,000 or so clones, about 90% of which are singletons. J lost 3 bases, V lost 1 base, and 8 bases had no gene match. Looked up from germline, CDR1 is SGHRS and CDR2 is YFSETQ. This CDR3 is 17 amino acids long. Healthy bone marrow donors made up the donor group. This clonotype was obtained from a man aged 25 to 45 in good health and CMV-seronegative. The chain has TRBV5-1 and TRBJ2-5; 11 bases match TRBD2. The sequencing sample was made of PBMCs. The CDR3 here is CASSLSSGGSAEETQYF. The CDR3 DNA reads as TGCGCCAGCAGCTTGTCTAGCGGGGGGTCGGCTGAAGAGACCCAGTACTTC.